What follows are 31 T cell receptor beta chains derived from one specimen sequenced in a study of cytomegalovirus exposure and HLA in healthy donors. Amplification used 60 Vbeta primers and 13 Jbeta primers. Libraries were prepared by immunoSEQ multiplex PCR; TCRdb keeps only in-frame clonotypes and omits some of them. The table shows over 60,000 clones, with 60% to 75% occurring only once. The sequenced sample consisted of PBMCs. Receptor source: a male donor in good health and CMV-seropositive.

The genes are TRBV27 and TRBJ1-5, with D possibly being TRBD1 (5 bases). This CDR3 is built from 16 residues. The germline CDR1 and CDR2 sequences are MNHEY and SMNVEV (reference sequence). The germline V and J ends were trimmed by 1 base and 0 bases, with 10 bases remaining between them. CDR3 amino acids: CASSLLGGGSNQPQHF. Written as DNA, the CDR3 is TGTGCCAGCAGTTTATTGGGGGGAGGTAGCAATCAGCCCCAGCATTTT.

The chain is built from TRBV30 and TRBJ2-7; 7 bases fit TRBD1. Germline CDR1 and CDR2: GTSNPN and SVGIG (reference sequence). Unmatched junction bases numbered 9, after V lost 0 bases and J lost 4 bases. There are 15 residues in the CDR3. The CDR3 reads CAWSVLDRSWYEQYF. DNA for the CDR3: TGTGCCTGGAGTGTACTGGACAGGAGTTGGTACGAGCAGTACTTC.

This clone was detected only a few times. The rearrangement joins TRBV5-1 to TRBJ1-3; D not resolved. CDR1 SGHRS and CDR2 YFSETQ come from the germline V gene. The V end was cut by 0 bases, the J end by 0 bases, with 7 bases between. CDR3 size: 15 residues. CDR3 amino acids: CASSLASSSGNTIYF. CDR3 nucleotides: TGCGCCAGCAGCTTGGCTAGCAGCTCTGGAAACACCATATATTTT. Using reference TRBV5-1 and TRBJ1-3 for the parts outside the CDR3, the full variable domain is KAGVTQTPRYLIKTRGQQVTLSCSPISGHRSVSWYQQTPGQGLQFLFEYFSETQRNKGNFPGRFSGRQFSNSRSEMNVSTLELGDSALYLCASSLASSSGNTIYFGEGSWLTVV.

V gene TRBV28 combines with J gene TRBJ2-3; a weak D match, TRBD2 (5 bases). The CDR3 is made up of 15 amino acids. CDR1 is MDHEN and CDR2 is SYDVKM in the germline V gene. Trimming removed 3 bases from V and 1 base from J, with 11 bases in between. Written as DNA, the CDR3 is TGTGCCAGCAGTTTCGAGGGTGGCGGCACAGATACGCAGTATTTT. Amino acids: CASSFEGGGTDTQYF.

The J gene is TRBJ1-6, the V gene TRBV2; D ambiguous. This CDR3 spans 12 amino acids. With 3 bases removed from V and 8 bases from J, the gap between germline ends came to 5 bases. CDR1 and CDR2 (germline): SNHLY, FYNNEI. The CDR3 DNA follows: TGTGCCAGCAGTGATCAGGATTCACCCCTCCACTTT. It encodes CASSDQDSPLHF. Combining the CDR3 with reference TRBV2 and TRBJ1-6 gives the whole variable domain EPEVTQTPSHQVTQMGQEVILRCVPISNHLYFYWYRQILGQKVEFLVSFYNNEISEKSEIFDDQFSVERPDGSNFTLKIRSTKLEDSAMYFCASSDQDSPLHFGNGTRLTVT.

This chain links TRBV14 with TRBJ1-1; 7 positions agree with TRBD1. J lost 5 bases, V lost 4 bases, and 13 bases had no gene match. The CDR3 has 16 residues. Germline V lookup: CDR1 SGHDN, CDR2 FVKESK. The DNA for the CDR3 is TGTGCCAGCAGCCGTCCCGGGACAGTCCGGGGAACTGAAGCTTTCTTT. Translated: CASSRPGTVRGTEAFF.

The chain carries TRBV4-3 and TRBJ1-2; 9 bases match TRBD1. Trimming at V came to 3 bases and at J to 6 bases, leaving 11 bases not matched to a gene. The CDR3 covers 16 residues. CDR1 and CDR2 from the germline V gene are LGHNA and YSLEER. DNA of the CDR3: TGCGCCAGCAGCCATACGAGACAGGGGGTCGGGAATGGCTACACCTTC. Its translation: CASSHTRQGVGNGYTF.

The V and J genes are TRBV2 and TRBJ2-4; no clear D. The CDR3 length is 10 residues. V lost 3 bases and J lost 10, with 4 bases in between. Per the germline V gene, CDR1 is SNHLY and CDR2 is FYNNEI. The chain's CDR3 is CASSDRIQYF. The CDR3 nucleotides are TGTGCCAGCAGTGATCGGATTCAGTACTTC.

This chain uses TRBV10-3 with TRBJ2-1; TRBD1 matches 10 bases. V lost 4 bases and J lost 8; bases outside the gene matches: 8. Germline assignment: CDR1 ENHRY and CDR2 SYGVKD. This CDR3 comprises 15 residues. The DNA for the CDR3 is TGTGCCATCAGTGTAGGGACAGGGGTAGGGGATGAGCAGTTCTTC. Its protein product is CAISVGTGVGDEQFF.

The chain employs TRBV9 and TRBJ1-5; weak D call: TRBD1 (5 bases). The germline V gene has CDR1 SGDLS and CDR2 YYNGEE. The V gene lost 4 bases and the J gene lost 4 bases, with 15 bases spanning the gap. The CDR3 is 15 residues long. CDR3 in amino acids: CASSPRAGTNQPQHF. CDR3 DNA: TGTGCCAGCAGCCCGAGGGCAGGGACTAATCAGCCCCAGCATTTT. Full variable domain (remainder filled in from reference TRBV9 and TRBJ1-5): DSGVTQTPKHLITATGQRVTLRCSPRSGDLSVYWYQQSLDQGLQFLIQYYNGEERAKGNILERFSAQQFPDLHSELNLSSLELGDSALYFCASSPRAGTNQPQHFGDGTRLSIL.

The table lists this clone with a count of one. This chain links TRBV7-2 with TRBJ1-1; no firm D call. CDR1 is SGHTA and CDR2 is FQGNSA in the germline V gene. Trimming shortened V by 5 bases and J by 1 base, and 14 bases separated the two germline ends. CDR3 length: 15 amino acids. DNA for the CDR3: TGTGCCAGCAGCCGTCGCCTGGAGGGGAACACTGAAGCTTTCTTT. Protein: CASSRRLEGNTEAFF. The full variable domain, rest sourced from reference TRBV7-2 and TRBJ1-1, is GAGVSQSPSNKVTEKGKDVELRCDPISGHTALYWYRQSLGQGLEFLIYFQGNSAPDKSGLPSDRFSAERTGGSVSTLTIQRTQQEDSAVYLCASSRRLEGNTEAFFGQGTRLTVV.

This clone was observed a single time. A junction end diverges from the germline sequence, so it may reflect a read error. The chain links TRBV2 to TRBJ1-2; 8 nucleotides line up with TRBD1. Per germline, CDR1 SNHLY and CDR2 FYNNEI. The CDR3 contains 14 residues. The CDR3: CASREGQGGYGYTF. CDR3 DNA sequence: TGTGCCAGCAGAGAAGGACAGGGTGGCTATGGCTACACCTTC.

This sequence joins TRBV25-1 and TRBJ2-5; TRBD1 matches at 7 bases. This CDR3 region has 14 residues. V dropped 6 bases and J dropped 5; count of bases not matched to a gene: 9. Per germline, CDR1 MGHDK and CDR2 SYGVNS. The CDR3 DNA reads TGTGCCAGCAGCTCCGGACAGGTTCGTGAGACCCAGTACTTC. Its translation is CASSSGQVRETQYF.

The rearrangement joins TRBV5-1 to TRBJ2-7; the D gene is possibly TRBD1 (6 bases). This CDR3 contains 14 residues. Trimming cost V 0 bases and J 3 bases, with 10 bases left between them. Germline CDR1 is SGHRS and CDR2 is YFSETQ. CDR3 loop: CASSLVTGSYEQYF. CDR3 nucleotides: TGCGCCAGCAGCTTGGTTACAGGGAGCTACGAGCAGTACTTC. The full variable domain, its missing parts supplied by reference TRBV5-1 and TRBJ2-7, is KAGVTQTPRYLIKTRGQQVTLSCSPISGHRSVSWYQQTPGQGLQFLFEYFSETQRNKGNFPGRFSGRQFSNSRSEMNVSTLELGDSALYLCASSLVTGSYEQYFGPGTRLTVT.

This clone was picked up a small number of times. J is TRBJ2-7 and V is TRBV5-1; 7 nucleotides line up with TRBD1. The length of the CDR3 is 16 residues. V shed 2 bases, J shed 3 bases, and the junction held 11 bases outside the gene matches. CDR1 and CDR2 from the germline V gene are SGHRS and YFSETQ. CDR3 sequence reads: CASSLSQATGIYEQYF. The CDR3, as DNA: TGCGCCAGCAGCTTATCCCAAGCGACAGGGATCTACGAGCAGTACTTC.

This sequence joins TRBV6-1 and TRBJ2-1; 7 nucleotides line up with TRBD1. Germline V gene lookup returns CDR1 MNHNS and CDR2 SASEGT. CDR3 length: 14 amino acids. Losses at the gene ends were 5 bases for V and 12 bases for J; bases not matched to a gene: 13. This CDR3 reads CASSTYSQGDAQFF. As DNA, the CDR3 is TGTGCCAGCAGTACATATTCCCAGGGGGATGCGCAGTTCTTC.

The V and J genes are TRBV5-1 and TRBJ1-6, with 11 bases fitting TRBD1. The CDR3 covers 17 residues. V lost 0 bases, J lost 7 bases, and 6 bases stayed unmatched. Germline V gene lookup returns CDR1 SGHRS and CDR2 YFSETQ. The CDR3 sequence is CASSLDGDRGSNSPLHF. In DNA form, the CDR3 reads TGCGCCAGCAGCTTGGATGGGGACAGGGGGTCGAATTCACCCCTCCACTTT. Filled out from reference TRBV5-1 and TRBJ1-6, the complete variable domain reads KAGVTQTPRYLIKTRGQQVTLSCSPISGHRSVSWYQQTPGQGLQFLFEYFSETQRNKGNFPGRFSGRQFSNSRSEMNVSTLELGDSALYLCASSLDGDRGSNSPLHFGNGTRLTVT.

The V call is TRBV7-6, the J call TRBJ2-7; possibly TRBD2 for D (5 bases). This CDR3 is built from 14 residues. Between the trimmed V and J ends, which lost 5 bases and 4 bases, there was a span of 15 bases. Germline values: CDR1 SGHVS, CDR2 FNYEAQ. CDR3: CASSPQEGGYEQYF. The CDR3 DNA follows: TGTGCCAGCAGCCCCCAGGAAGGAGGATACGAGCAGTACTTC.

The chain carries TRBV10-1 and TRBJ2-2; 9 positions match TRBD1. This CDR3 contains 16 residues. V lost 2 bases and J lost 3; bases outside the gene matches: 4. Germline CDR1 reads WNHNN; CDR2 reads SYGVQD (reference sequence). CDR3 sequence reads: CASSEPQGADTGELFF. The CDR3 nucleotides are TGCGCCAGCAGTGAGCCACAGGGGGCAGACACCGGGGAGCTGTTTTTT.

The chain has TRBV19 and TRBJ2-1; D is possibly TRBD2 (6 bases). Germline V gene data show CDR1 as LNHDA and CDR2 as SQIVND (reference sequence). V gave up 8 bases and J gave up 7 bases, with 9 bases separating them. This CDR3 is 11 amino acids long. CDR3 coding DNA: TGTGCCAGTCGACTAGGGAATGAGCAGTTCTTC. Amino acids: CASRLGNEQFF. Supplemented by reference TRBV19 and TRBJ2-1, the full variable domain reads DGGITQSPKYLFRKEGQNVTLSCEQNLNHDAMYWYRQDPGQGLRLIYYSQIVNDFQKGDIAEGYSVSREKKESFPLTVTSAQKNPTAFYLCASRLGNEQFFGPGTRLTVL.

The genes are TRBV7-8 and TRBJ2-7; 11 bases line up with TRBD2. After removal of 5 bases from V and 3 bases from J, the junction contained 3 bases not matched to a gene. Per the germline V gene, CDR1 is SGHVS and CDR2 is FQNEAQ. The CDR3 totals 14 residues. CDR3 region: CASSKGTSGYEQYF. Written as DNA, the CDR3 is TGTGCCAGCAGCAAAGGGACTAGCGGCTACGAGCAGTACTTC. Full variable domain (remainder filled in from reference TRBV7-8 and TRBJ2-7): GAGVSQSPRYKVAKRGQDVALRCDPISGHVSLFWYQQALGQGPEFLTYFQNEAQLDKSGLPSDRFFAERPEGSVSTLKIQRTQQEDSAVYLCASSKGTSGYEQYFGPGTRLTVT.

This chain joins TRBV2 and TRBJ1-2; 7 bases match TRBD1. Germline-derived CDR1 and CDR2 are SNHLY and FYNNEI. The CDR3 is 13 amino acids. Trimming took 8 bases from V and 3 from J; bases not matched to a gene: 6. The CDR3 DNA reads TGTGCCAGCCGGGACAGCTATTACTATGGCTACACCTTC. It translates to CASRDSYYYGYTF.

CDR3 sequence (DNA): TGTGCCAGCAGTTTCGATAGCGGAGGCGGCCAAGAGACCCAGTACTTC. Translating it yields CASSFDSGGGQETQYF. V is TRBV27 and J is TRBJ2-5, with D maybe TRBD2 (6 bases). V lost 3 bases, J lost 1 base, and 15 bases lay in between. The germline V gene has CDR1 MNHEY and CDR2 SMNVEV (reference sequence). There are 16 residues in the CDR3.

The V call is TRBV27, the J call TRBJ2-1, with D hard to call. The CDR3 sequence is 14 residues long. Trimming cost V 7 bases and J 1 base, with 11 bases left between them. In germline, CDR1 is MNHEY, CDR2 SMNVEV (reference sequence). The CDR3 is CASKYEASYNEQFF. CDR3 DNA sequence: TGTGCCAGCAAGTACGAGGCTTCCTACAATGAGCAGTTCTTC.

This clone was found a few times. This sequence joins TRBV14 and TRBJ2-7, with 9 bases matching TRBD1. The junction had 4 bases not matched to a gene; V was cut back by 4 bases and J by 3 bases. The CDR3 contains 14 residues. From germline, CDR1 is SGHDN and CDR2 FVKESK. The CDR3 region is CASSPGQGFYEQYF. The CDR3 region has the DNA TGTGCCAGCAGCCCGGGACAGGGATTCTACGAGCAGTACTTC.

This chain connects TRBV12-5 to TRBJ1-2; no definite D call. The ends were cut back, 7 bases at V and 4 bases at J, with 13 bases in the middle. Germline loops: CDR1 LGHNT, CDR2 FRNRAP. The CDR3 consists of 13 residues. The DNA of the CDR3 is TGTGCTAGTGCCCCAGACGGGAGCTATGGCTACACCTTC. Its protein is CASAPDGSYGYTF.

This clone occurred a few times. The CDR3 spells CAKGQGANNEQFF. In nucleotides, the CDR3 is TGTGCCAAGGGACAGGGGGCTAACAATGAGCAGTTCTTC. The chain combines TRBV7-9 with TRBJ2-1; TRBD1 agrees at 12 bases. CDR3 length equals 13 residues. The germline V gene encodes CDR1 SEHNR and CDR2 FQNEAQ (reference sequence). With V trimmed by 10 bases and J by 5 bases, 3 bases remained unmatched.

CDR3 loop: CASSPTLRQGASSEQYF. DNA for the CDR3: TGTGCCAGCAGCCCAACCCTAAGACAGGGGGCATCTAGCGAGCAGTACTTC. The chain links TRBV9 to TRBJ2-7, with TRBD1 matching 10 bases. This CDR3 is 17 amino acids long. The trim removed 4 bases at V and 6 bases at J, leaving 16 bases unmatched. CDR1 SGDLS and CDR2 YYNGEE come from the germline V gene. Supplemented by reference TRBV9 and TRBJ2-7, the full variable domain reads DSGVTQTPKHLITATGQRVTLRCSPRSGDLSVYWYQQSLDQGLQFLIQYYNGEERAKGNILERFSAQQFPDLHSELNLSSLELGDSALYFCASSPTLRQGASSEQYFGPGTRLTVT.

This chain joins TRBV6-1 and TRBJ1-1; D gene uncertain. Trimming removed 1 base at V and 6 bases at J, with 15 bases between. The V gene's germline CDR1 is MNHNS and CDR2 SASEGT. This CDR3 contains 15 residues. The CDR3 sequence: CASSEGSGGSSEAFF. The CDR3 coding sequence is TGTGCCAGCAGTGAAGGGTCCGGAGGAAGCTCTGAAGCTTTCTTT.

This rearrangement joins TRBV7-9 to TRBJ2-2, with a weak D call TRBD2 (7 bases). Trimming stripped 3 bases from V and 1 base from J, with 18 bases between. CDR3 length equals 18 residues. Per the germline V gene, CDR1 is SEHNR and CDR2 is FQNEAQ (reference sequence). CDR3 nucleotide sequence: TGTGCCAGCAGCTTTTTAGGGGGGGGGACGGAGAACACCGGGGAGCTGTTTTTT. Translation: CASSFLGGGTENTGELFF.

The chain couples TRBV6-1 to TRBJ1-1; D possibly corresponds to TRBD1 (6 bases). This CDR3 is built from 14 residues. Between the trimmed V and J ends, which lost 5 bases and 5 bases, there was a span of 15 bases. Germline CDR1 reads MNHNS; CDR2 reads SASEGT. The CDR3 DNA reads as TGTGCCAGCAGTCCCCGGGACACGGTTACTGAAGCTTTCTTT. Protein product: CASSPRDTVTEAFF.